The 28 T cell receptor beta chains listed next were all sequenced from one sample in a study of control samples from healthy donors and cancer patients. Measured with immunoSEQ multiplex PCR; TCRdb has only the in-frame clones, and not every one. The sample lists 61,000 or so clones, around 87% occurring once. Specimen: PBMCs. The receptors were sampled from a man aged 55 to 69 with colorectal cancer.

The chain is built from TRBV28 and TRBJ2-7, with 11 nucleotides matching TRBD1. J gave up 4 bases and V 3 bases, and 8 bases lay outside the gene matches. This CDR3 spans 16 amino acids. Germline CDR1 reads MDHEN; CDR2 reads SYDVKM. In DNA, the CDR3 is TGTGCCAGCAGTTTCCCAAGGACAGGGGGCTCGTACGAGCAGTACTTC. It specifies CASSFPRTGGSYEQYF.

V and J are TRBV3-1 (or the pseudogene TRBV3-2) and TRBJ1-2; no clear D. V gave up 2 bases and J gave up 0 bases, with 4 bases separating them. CDR3 size: 13 residues. Germline assignment: CDR1 LGHDT and CDR2 YNNKEL (reference sequence). The CDR3: CASSQLANYGYTF. Here the CDR3 DNA reads TGTGCCAGCAGCCAATTAGCTAACTATGGCTACACCTTC.

This clone appeared once. The chain joins TRBV7-8 to TRBJ2-1; TRBD1 might be the D (5 bases). The germline V gene encodes CDR1 SGHVS and CDR2 FQNEAQ. Trimming took 1 base from V and 0 from J, leaving 13 bases between them. The CDR3 totals 17 residues. Here the CDR3 reads CASSLGPQVSSYNEQFF. The CDR3 DNA sequence: TGTGCCAGCAGCTTAGGCCCACAGGTGAGCTCCTACAATGAGCAGTTCTTC.

The V call is TRBV14, the J call TRBJ2-7; 8 nucleotides align to TRBD1. J lost 2 bases, V lost 4 bases, and 13 bases had no gene match. CDR1 and CDR2 from the germline V gene are SGHDN and FVKESK. The CDR3 is 17 amino acids. CDR3 bases: TGTGCCAGCAGCCTCAAAGAAGGGGACAGGTGGCCCTACGAGCAGTACTTC. This translates into CASSLKEGDRWPYEQYF.

The rearrangement links TRBV3-1 (or the pseudogene TRBV3-2) to TRBJ2-7; 11 bases fit TRBD2. This CDR3 is built from 16 residues. CDR1 and CDR2 (germline): LGHDT, YNNKEL (reference sequence). After removal of 0 bases from V and 4 bases from J, the junction contained 5 bases not matched to a gene. The CDR3: CASSQEKASGGYEQYF. The CDR3 bases are TGTGCCAGCAGCCAAGAGAAGGCTAGCGGGGGGTACGAGCAGTACTTC.

The chain employs TRBV29-1 and TRBJ1-2; TRBD1 matches 7 bases. The CDR3 consists of 13 residues. V was clipped by 7 bases and J by 7 bases; unmatched bases: 12. From germline, CDR1 is SQVTM and CDR2 ANQGSEA. This CDR3 reads CSAPDREDSGYTF. As DNA, the CDR3 is TGCAGCGCCCCCGACAGGGAGGATAGTGGCTACACCTTC.

This sequence joins TRBV5-1 and TRBJ1-2, with D possibly TRBD1 on 5 matching bases. V gave up 0 bases and J gave up 8 bases, with 14 bases separating them. CDR3 size: 14 residues. Germline CDR1 is SGHRS and CDR2 is YFSETQ. Written as DNA, the CDR3 is TGCGCCAGCAGCTTGGCCCCAGGGTCTGAGGGCTACACCTTC. It encodes CASSLAPGSEGYTF.

This chain links TRBV3-1 (or the pseudogene TRBV3-2) with TRBJ1-2; D ambiguous. V lost 0 bases and J 0 bases, leaving 29 bases between the germline ends. The CDR3 spans 22 residues. From germline, CDR1 is LGHDT and CDR2 YNNKEL (reference sequence). The chain's CDR3 is CASSQETPTGHSDTPANYGYTF. CDR3 bases: TGTGCCAGCAGCCAAGAGACCCCGACCGGGCACAGCGATACACCGGCTAACTATGGCTACACCTTC.

This rearrangement joins TRBV10-3 to TRBJ2-3; 7 nucleotides line up with TRBD2. The CDR3 totals 13 residues. The V and J ends lost 10 bases and 6 bases, in that order; junction bases with no gene match: 10. Looked up from germline, CDR1 is ENHRY and CDR2 is SYGVKD. CDR3 amino acids: CATSRGEGDTQYF. The CDR3 nucleotides are TGTGCCACGTCCCGGGGGGAAGGGGATACGCAGTATTTT.

This chain joins TRBV20-1 and TRBJ1-1; tentatively, D is TRBD1 (5 bases). With 4 bases removed from V and 7 bases from J, the gap between germline ends came to 10 bases. This CDR3 has 11 amino acids. Germline CDR1 is DFQATT and CDR2 is SNEGSKA (reference sequence). The CDR3 coding sequence is TGCAGTGCTATAGACAGCTTTGAAGCTTTCTTT. This translates into CSAIDSFEAFF.

This clone was observed a single time. V and J are TRBV27 and TRBJ2-7; D could derive from TRBD1 or TRBD2 (5 bases each). With 3 bases removed from V and 2 bases from J, the gap between germline ends came to 14 bases. The CDR3 is made up of 15 amino acids. Germline V gene lookup returns CDR1 MNHEY and CDR2 SMNVEV (reference sequence). The CDR3 region has the DNA TGTGCCAGCAGTTTGGCGCCAGGGAGCCCCTACGAGCAGTACTTC. It encodes CASSLAPGSPYEQYF.

Here the CDR3 DNA reads TGTGCCAGCAGCTTAGCCCAGGGGGCGTCCCCCCGGGAGCTGTTTTTT. Translating it yields CASSLAQGASPRELFF. The V call is TRBV7-9, the J call TRBJ2-2, with TRBD1 identical over 8 bases. V gave up 0 bases and J gave up 9 bases; unmatched junction bases: 9. The CDR3 contains 16 residues. Germline V gives CDR1 SEHNR, CDR2 FQNEAQ (reference sequence).

Remarks on this clone: Relative to the germline gene, one junction end is altered; a read error may explain this. The genes are TRBV4-3 and TRBJ2-7; 10 nucleotides agree with TRBD1. The CDR3 extends over 14 amino acids. Germline V gene data show CDR1 as LGHNA and CDR2 as YSLEER. The CDR3 protein is CANSPRDRGYEQYF. The CDR3 DNA reads TGCGCCAACAGCCCTCGGGACAGGGGTTACGAGCAGTACTTC.

The chain is built from TRBV15 and TRBJ1-1; no firm D call. Trimming pared 1 base from V and 2 bases from J, leaving 5 bases between. Germline V gene sequence: CDR1 LNHNV, CDR2 YYDKDF (reference sequence). This CDR3 is built from 13 residues. CDR3: CATSRVINTEAFF. Here the CDR3 DNA reads TGTGCCACCAGCAGAGTAATAAACACTGAAGCTTTCTTT.

This chain connects TRBV20-1 to TRBJ2-5, with a possible D match to TRBD2 (5 bases). Trimming removed 3 bases from V and 4 bases from J, with 12 bases in between. Germline V lookup: CDR1 DFQATT, CDR2 SNEGSKA (reference sequence). The CDR3 length is 13 residues. The CDR3 nucleotides are TGCAGTGCTAGTGCTAGCCGGCCAGAGACCCAGTACTTC. The encoded protein is CSASASRPETQYF.

The V and J genes are TRBV15 and TRBJ1-2, with D possibly matching TRBD1 (5 bases). Germline lookup yields CDR1 LNHNV and CDR2 YYDKDF (reference sequence). CDR3 length equals 14 residues. The V and J ends lost 0 bases and 4 bases respectively, with 9 bases between them. In nucleotides, the CDR3 is TGTGCCACCAGCAGAGATCGGACAAGCTATGGCTACACCTTC. Its translation is CATSRDRTSYGYTF.

This chain links TRBV25-1 with TRBJ2-2; D call uncertain. Trimming shortened V by 1 base and J by 3 bases, and 6 bases separated the two germline ends. Germline values: CDR1 MGHDK, CDR2 SYGVNS. There are 14 residues in the CDR3. CDR3 bases: TGTGCCAGCAGTGAATCCGGCTACACCGGGGAGCTGTTTTTT. This encodes CASSESGYTGELFF.

The chain couples TRBV2 to TRBJ2-5; D is ambiguous. CDR3 length equals 12 residues. Germline CDR1 reads SNHLY; CDR2 reads FYNNEI. V lost 2 bases and J lost 4, with 5 bases in between. The CDR3 spells CASSERRETQYF. Here the CDR3 DNA reads TGTGCCAGCAGTGAACGGAGAGAGACCCAGTACTTC.

The rearrangement joins TRBV6-6 to TRBJ1-1; D is uncertain. V lost 2 bases and J 3 bases, leaving 10 bases between the germline ends. This CDR3 is built from 14 residues. Germline V lookup: CDR1 MNHNY, CDR2 SVGAGI (reference sequence). The CDR3 region has the DNA TGTGCCAGCAGTTACACTCGATCCTACACTGAAGCTTTCTTT. Translated: CASSYTRSYTEAFF.

This clone was seen just once. The chain carries TRBV7-6 and TRBJ2-3; 7 bases are a match to TRBD1. Germline V gives CDR1 SGHVS, CDR2 FNYEAQ. V was pared by 5 bases and J by 4 bases, with 6 bases of the junction left unmatched. The CDR3 sequence is 14 residues long. DNA of the CDR3: TGTGCCAGCAGCCCCGGACAGGCTGCAGATACGCAGTATTTT. This translates into CASSPGQAADTQYF.

DNA of the CDR3: TGTGCCAGCAGCCAAGTTAAGGCGCATCTCAATGAGCAGTTCTTC. Translated, it gives CASSQVKAHLNEQFF. V usage is TRBV3-1 (or the pseudogene TRBV3-2) and J usage is TRBJ2-1; D remains ambiguous. CDR1 LGHDT and CDR2 YNNKEL come from the germline V gene (reference sequence). This CDR3 spans 15 amino acids. With 1 base removed from V and 6 bases from J, the gap between germline ends came to 13 bases.

This sequence joins TRBV2 and TRBJ2-7, with unresolved D. Trimming stripped 5 bases from V and 4 bases from J, with 9 bases between. The CDR3 runs to 12 residues. Germline assignment: CDR1 SNHLY and CDR2 FYNNEI. This CDR3 reads CASSTLRYEQYF. The CDR3 DNA sequence: TGTGCCAGCAGTACCCTCCGATACGAGCAGTACTTC. Using reference TRBV2 and TRBJ2-7 for the parts outside the CDR3, the full variable domain is EPEVTQTPSHQVTQMGQEVILRCVPISNHLYFYWYRQILGQKVEFLVSFYNNEISEKSEIFDDQFSVERPDGSNFTLKIRSTKLEDSAMYFCASSTLRYEQYFGPGTRLTVT.

Note on this clone: Different DNA sequences within this sample yield the same CDR3. This chain links TRBV5-1 with TRBJ1-1, with D maybe TRBD1 (5 bases). The CDR3 is made up of 13 amino acids. The V end was cut by 5 bases, the J end by 1 base, with 9 bases between. CDR1 and CDR2 from the germline V gene are SGHRS and YFSETQ. The CDR3 region is CASSLDRNTEAFF. CDR3 bases: TGCGCCAGCAGTCTTGACAGGAACACTGAAGCTTTCTTT.

This clone showed up just once. The chain couples TRBV6-5 to TRBJ2-3, with 11 bases that match TRBD2. The ends lost 4 bases at V and 6 bases at J; junction bases unmatched: 9. The CDR3 covers 16 residues. Germline CDR1 reads MNHEY; CDR2 reads SVGAGI. The CDR3 DNA follows: TGTGCCAGCAGTTCTCCGACTAGCGGGAACGGGGATACGCAGTATTTT. Translated: CASSSPTSGNGDTQYF.

The chain joins TRBV2 to TRBJ1-1; D is possibly TRBD1 (6 bases). The V and J ends lost 6 bases and 5 bases respectively, with 16 bases between them. The CDR3 totals 14 residues. Germline V gene lookup returns CDR1 SNHLY and CDR2 FYNNEI. The CDR3 DNA reads as TGTGCCAGCAGGCGTGAAGGGGGTAGGACTGAAGCTTTCTTT. Residues: CASRREGGRTEAFF.

J is TRBJ1-1 and V is TRBV6-6, with D uncertain. CDR3 length: 14 amino acids. The V end lost 2 bases, the J end lost 1 base, and 8 bases lay between the germline ends. The germline gives CDR1 MNHNY, CDR2 SVGAGI (reference sequence). This CDR3 is CASSYPPENTEAFF. The CDR3 DNA sequence: TGTGCCAGCAGTTACCCCCCCGAGAACACTGAAGCTTTCTTT.

V gene TRBV7-2 combines with J gene TRBJ1-1; possible D gene TRBD1, 5 bases. The V gene lost 3 bases and the J gene lost 2 bases, with 10 bases spanning the gap. The CDR3 is 14 amino acids. Germline CDR1 SGHTA, CDR2 FQGNSA. The DNA for the CDR3 is TGTGCCAGCAGCTTTGGGGGGGGAAACACTGAAGCTTTCTTT. The encoded protein is CASSFGGGNTEAFF.

The chain has TRBV7-2 and TRBJ1-4, with a weak D call TRBD1 (5 bases). CDR1 and CDR2 from the germline V gene are SGHTA and FQGNSA. The ends were cut back, 5 bases at V and 4 bases at J, with 17 bases in the middle. The CDR3 has 16 amino acids. This CDR3 is CASSPYSGAINEKLFF. The CDR3 DNA reads as TGTGCCAGCAGCCCTTATAGCGGGGCCATTAATGAAAAACTGTTTTTT.